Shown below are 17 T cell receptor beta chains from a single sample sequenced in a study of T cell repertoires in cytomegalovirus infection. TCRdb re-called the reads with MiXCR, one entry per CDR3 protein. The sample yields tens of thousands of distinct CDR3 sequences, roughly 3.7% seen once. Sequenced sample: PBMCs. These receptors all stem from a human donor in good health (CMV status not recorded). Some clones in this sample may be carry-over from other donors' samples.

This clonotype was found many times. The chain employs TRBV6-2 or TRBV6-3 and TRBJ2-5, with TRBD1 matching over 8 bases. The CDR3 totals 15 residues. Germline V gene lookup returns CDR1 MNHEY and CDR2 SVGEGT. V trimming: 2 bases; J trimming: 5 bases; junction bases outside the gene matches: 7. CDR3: CASSYPGGLEETQYF. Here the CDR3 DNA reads TGTGCCAGCAGTTACCCAGGGGGCTTGGAGGAGACCCAGTACTTC.

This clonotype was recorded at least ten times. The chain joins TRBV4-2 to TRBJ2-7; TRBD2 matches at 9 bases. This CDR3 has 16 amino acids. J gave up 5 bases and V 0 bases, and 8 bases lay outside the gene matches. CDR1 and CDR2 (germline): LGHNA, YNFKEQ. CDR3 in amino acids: CASSQDLRGGRNEQYF. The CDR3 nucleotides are TGTGCCAGCAGCCAAGATTTGCGGGGGGGCCGGAACGAGCAGTACTTC.

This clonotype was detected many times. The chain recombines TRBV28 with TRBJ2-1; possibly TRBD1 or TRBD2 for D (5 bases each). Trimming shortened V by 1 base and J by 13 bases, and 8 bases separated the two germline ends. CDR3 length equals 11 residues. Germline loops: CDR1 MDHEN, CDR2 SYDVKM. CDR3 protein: CASSLSRGQFF. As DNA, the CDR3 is TGTGCCAGCAGTTTATCGAGGGGACAGTTCTTC.

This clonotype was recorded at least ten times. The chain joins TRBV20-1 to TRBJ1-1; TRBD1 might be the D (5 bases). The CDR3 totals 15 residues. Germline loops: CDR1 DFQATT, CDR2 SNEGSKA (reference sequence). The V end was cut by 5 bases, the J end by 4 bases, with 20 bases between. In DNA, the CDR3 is TGCAGTGCTTCGCGACAAGGCCAGGGCGTCACTGAAGCTTTCTTT. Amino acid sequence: CSASRQGQGVTEAFF.

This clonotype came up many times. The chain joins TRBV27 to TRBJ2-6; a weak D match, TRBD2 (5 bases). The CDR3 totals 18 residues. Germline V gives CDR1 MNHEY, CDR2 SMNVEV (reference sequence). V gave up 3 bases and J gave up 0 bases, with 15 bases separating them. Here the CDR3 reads CASSLWAGGNSGANVLTF. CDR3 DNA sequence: TGTGCCAGCAGTTTGTGGGCGGGCGGAAACTCTGGGGCCAACGTCCTGACTTTC.

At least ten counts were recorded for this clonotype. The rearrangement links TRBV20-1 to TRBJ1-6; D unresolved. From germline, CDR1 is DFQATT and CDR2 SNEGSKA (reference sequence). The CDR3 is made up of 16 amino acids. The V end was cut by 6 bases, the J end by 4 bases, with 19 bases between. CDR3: CSAIDSGRTYNSPLHF. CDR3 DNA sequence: TGCAGTGCGATTGATAGCGGACGGACTTATAATTCACCCCTCCACTTT.

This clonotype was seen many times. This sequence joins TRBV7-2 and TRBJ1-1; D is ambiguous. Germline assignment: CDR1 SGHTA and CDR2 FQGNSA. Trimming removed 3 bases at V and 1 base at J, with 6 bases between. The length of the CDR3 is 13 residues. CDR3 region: CASSFVRNTEAFF. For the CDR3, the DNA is TGTGCCAGCAGCTTCGTTCGGAACACTGAAGCTTTCTTT.

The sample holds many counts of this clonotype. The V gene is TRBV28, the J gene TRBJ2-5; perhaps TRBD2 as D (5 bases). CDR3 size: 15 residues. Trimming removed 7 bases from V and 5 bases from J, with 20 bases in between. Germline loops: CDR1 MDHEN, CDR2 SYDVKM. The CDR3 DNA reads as TGTGCCAGCACCCCCGGTGGAGCGGCAATGGAGACCCAGTACTTC. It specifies CASTPGGAAMETQYF.

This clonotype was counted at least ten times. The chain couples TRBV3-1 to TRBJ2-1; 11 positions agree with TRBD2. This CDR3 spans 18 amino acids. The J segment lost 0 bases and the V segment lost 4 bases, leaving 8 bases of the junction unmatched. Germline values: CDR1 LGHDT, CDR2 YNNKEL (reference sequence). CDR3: CASSLSLAGGTSYNEQFF. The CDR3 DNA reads TGTGCCAGCAGCCTCTCCTTAGCGGGGGGGACCTCCTACAATGAGCAGTTCTTC.

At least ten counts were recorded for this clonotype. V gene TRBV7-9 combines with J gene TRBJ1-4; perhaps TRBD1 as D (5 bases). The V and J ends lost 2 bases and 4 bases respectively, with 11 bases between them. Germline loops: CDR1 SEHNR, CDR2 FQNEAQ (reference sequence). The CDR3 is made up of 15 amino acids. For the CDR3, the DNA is TGTGCCAGCAGCTTATCACTAGGGGATAATGAAAAACTGTTTTTT. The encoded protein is CASSLSLGDNEKLFF.

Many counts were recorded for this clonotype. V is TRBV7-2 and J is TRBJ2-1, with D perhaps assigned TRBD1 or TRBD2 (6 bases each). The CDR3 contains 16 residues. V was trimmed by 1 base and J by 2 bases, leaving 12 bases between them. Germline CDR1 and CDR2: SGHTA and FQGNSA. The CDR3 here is CASSLEGGGPYNEQFF. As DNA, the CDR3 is TGTGCCAGCAGCTTAGAAGGAGGGGGACCCTACAATGAGCAGTTCTTC.

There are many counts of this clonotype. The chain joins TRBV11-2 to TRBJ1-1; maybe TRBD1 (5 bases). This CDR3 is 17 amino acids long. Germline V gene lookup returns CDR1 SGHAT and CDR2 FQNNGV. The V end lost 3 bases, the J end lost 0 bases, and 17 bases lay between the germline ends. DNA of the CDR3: TGTGCCAGCAGCTTTTTAGGTAGGGGAGGGATGAACACTGAAGCTTTCTTT. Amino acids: CASSFLGRGGMNTEAFF.

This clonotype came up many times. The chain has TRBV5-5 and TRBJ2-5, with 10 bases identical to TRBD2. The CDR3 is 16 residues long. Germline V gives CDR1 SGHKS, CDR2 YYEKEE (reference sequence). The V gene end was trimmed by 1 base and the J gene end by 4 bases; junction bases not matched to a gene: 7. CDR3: CASSLRIAGGSETQYF. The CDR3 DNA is TGTGCCAGCAGCTTGAGAATAGCGGGGGGCTCAGAGACCCAGTACTTC.

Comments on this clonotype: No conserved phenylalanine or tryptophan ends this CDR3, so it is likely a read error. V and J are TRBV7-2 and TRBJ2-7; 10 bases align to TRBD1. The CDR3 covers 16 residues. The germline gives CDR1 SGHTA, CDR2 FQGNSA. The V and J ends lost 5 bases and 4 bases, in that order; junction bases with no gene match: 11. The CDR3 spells CASSRRTGGLMYEQYC. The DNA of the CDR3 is TGTGCCAGCAGCCGACGGACAGGGGGATTGATGTACGAGCAGTACTGC.

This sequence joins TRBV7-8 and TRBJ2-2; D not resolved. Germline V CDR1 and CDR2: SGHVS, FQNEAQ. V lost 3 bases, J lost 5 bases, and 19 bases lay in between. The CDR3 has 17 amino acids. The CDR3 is CASSFKGALSTTGELFF. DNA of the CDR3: TGTGCCAGCAGCTTTAAGGGCGCGCTAAGCACTACCGGGGAGCTGTTTTTT.

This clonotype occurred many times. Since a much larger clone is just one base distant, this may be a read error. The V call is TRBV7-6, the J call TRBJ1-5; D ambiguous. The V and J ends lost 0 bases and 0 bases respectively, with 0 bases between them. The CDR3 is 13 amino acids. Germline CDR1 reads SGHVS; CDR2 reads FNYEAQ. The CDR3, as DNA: TGTGCCAGCAGCTTAGCTAGCAATCAGCCCCAGCATTTT. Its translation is CASSLASNQPQHF.

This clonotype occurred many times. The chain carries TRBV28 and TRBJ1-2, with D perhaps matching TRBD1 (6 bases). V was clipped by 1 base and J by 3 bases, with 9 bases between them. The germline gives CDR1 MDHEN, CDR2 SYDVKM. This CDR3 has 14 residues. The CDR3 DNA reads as TGTGCCAGCAGTTTATACAGGGAGGACTATGGCTACACCTTC. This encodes CASSLYREDYGYTF.